Each of the 26 T cell receptor beta chains below was sequenced from the same sample in a study of T cell changes during pregnancy in multiple sclerosis. The assay was immunoSEQ multiplex PCR, and TCRdb's table has in-frame clones only and misses some. This sample has about 58,000 clones, with about 89% found just once. Sequences were derived from CD4+ T cells from peripheral blood mononuclear cells, sampled after pregnancy. These receptor sequences come from a female donor in good health, enrolled as a control in a pregnancy study.

V and J are TRBV5-1 and TRBJ1-3; TRBD1 might be the D (6 bases). The V end lost 3 bases, the J end lost 5 bases, and 9 bases lay between the germline ends. Germline V gene sequence: CDR1 SGHRS, CDR2 YFSETQ. The CDR3 totals 13 residues. The CDR3 coding sequence is TGCGCCAGCAGCTCGGACAGACGAAACACCATATATTTT. Translation gives CASSSDRRNTIYF.

This clone has only one observation. The rearrangement joins TRBV5-1 to TRBJ2-2; 8 nucleotides agree with TRBD1. The CDR3 is 15 amino acids. Germline CDR1 SGHRS, CDR2 YFSETQ. Losses at the gene ends were 4 bases for V and 5 bases for J; bases not matched to a gene: 7. In nucleotides, the CDR3 is TGCGCCAGCAGCGGCGGACAGGGACAGACCGGGGAGCTGTTTTTT. This sequence encodes CASSGGQGQTGELFF.

The sample holds one count of this clone. The CDR3 DNA sequence: TGTGCCAGCAGCTTACAGCGTTCTGGAAACACCATATATTTT. As protein: CASSLQRSGNTIYF. The rearrangement links TRBV7-6 to TRBJ1-3; no reliable D call. The germline V and J ends were trimmed by 2 bases and 1 base, with 6 bases remaining between them. The germline V gene encodes CDR1 SGHVS and CDR2 FNYEAQ. CDR3 size: 14 residues.

The chain combines TRBV19 with TRBJ2-3; 9 bases match TRBD1. The CDR3 contains 15 residues. The V and J ends lost 8 bases and 3 bases, in that order; junction bases with no gene match: 9. Germline loops: CDR1 LNHDA, CDR2 SQIVND (reference sequence). CDR3 in DNA: TGTGCCAGTGATGGGACAGGGCAGGGAACAGATACGCAGTATTTT. Translated, it gives CASDGTGQGTDTQYF. The entire variable domain, with the rest obtained from reference TRBV19 and TRBJ2-3, is as follows: DGGITQSPKYLFRKEGQNVTLSCEQNLNHDAMYWYRQDPGQGLRLIYYSQIVNDFQKGDIAEGYSVSREKKESFPLTVTSAQKNPTAFYLCASDGTGQGTDTQYFGPGTRLTVL.

This clone was counted a few times. V usage is TRBV18 and J usage is TRBJ1-1; D unresolved. The V gene lost 5 bases and the J gene lost 1 base, with 5 bases spanning the gap. CDR1 and CDR2 (germline): KGHSH, LQKENI. CDR3 length: 12 residues. This CDR3 reads CASSRQNTEAFF. In nucleotides, the CDR3 is TGTGCCAGCTCAAGACAGAACACTGAAGCTTTCTTT.

The rearrangement uses TRBV4-1 and TRBJ1-2, with TRBD1 matching over 9 bases. The ends lost 2 bases at V and 5 bases at J; junction bases unmatched: 6. The CDR3 contains 15 residues. CDR1 is MGHRA, CDR2 YSYEKL, per germline. CDR3 region: CASSQSPTGGYGYTF. The DNA of the CDR3 is TGCGCCAGCAGCCAATCGCCGACAGGGGGTTATGGCTACACCTTC.

The chain uses TRBV2 and TRBJ1-2; 8 bases match TRBD1. Trimming at V came to 4 bases and at J to 9 bases, leaving 13 bases not matched to a gene. The CDR3 contains 15 residues. The germline gives CDR1 SNHLY, CDR2 FYNNEI. In DNA form, the CDR3 reads TGTGCCAGCAGTGGCGACAGGGGCCGGGACCGGCGCTACACCTTC. It is translated as CASSGDRGRDRRYTF.

The chain couples TRBV7-8 to TRBJ1-2, with TRBD1 identical over 7 bases. Germline trimming cut 5 bases from V and 3 bases from J; bases unmatched to any gene: 3. Germline loops: CDR1 SGHVS, CDR2 FQNEAQ. The CDR3 sequence is 13 residues long. The CDR3 nucleotides read TGTGCCAGCAGCACAGGGACAGACTATGGCTACACCTTC. Translating gives CASSTGTDYGYTF. The complete variable domain, with remaining parts taken from reference TRBV7-8 and TRBJ1-2, reads GAGVSQSPRYKVAKRGQDVALRCDPISGHVSLFWYQQALGQGPEFLTYFQNEAQLDKSGLPSDRFFAERPEGSVSTLKIQRTQQEDSAVYLCASSTGTDYGYTFGSGTRLTVV.

The V call is TRBV7-2, the J call TRBJ2-2, with D possibly being TRBD2 (5 bases). Germline lookup yields CDR1 SGHTA and CDR2 FQGNSA. V lost 5 bases to trimming and J lost 6 bases, with 16 bases between them. There are 15 residues in the CDR3. Here the CDR3 reads CASSQNRGVAGELFF. CDR3 DNA sequence: TGTGCCAGCAGCCAGAATCGGGGTGTAGCCGGGGAGCTGTTTTTT.

Within the sample, this clone is medium-sized (0.01 to 0.1%). The gene calls are TRBV11-2 and TRBJ1-2; no definite D call. Germline values: CDR1 SGHAT, CDR2 FQNNGV. V was pared by 4 bases and J by 4 bases, with 7 bases between. There are 12 residues in the CDR3. CDR3 loop: CASSSGFYGYTF. The CDR3 DNA reads as TGTGCCAGCAGCTCAGGTTTCTATGGCTACACCTTC.

A single count supports this clone. Written as DNA, the CDR3 is TGTGCCAGTAGTATAGATGGGACAGGTTCCTACGAGCAGTACTTC. Its protein is CASSIDGTGSYEQYF. V gene TRBV19 combines with J gene TRBJ2-7, with 8 bases matching TRBD1. V dropped 0 bases and J dropped 1; count of bases not matched to a gene: 2. CDR1 is LNHDA, CDR2 SQIVND, per germline (reference sequence). The CDR3 totals 15 residues. The whole variable domain, remainder taken from reference TRBV19 and TRBJ2-7, is DGGITQSPKYLFRKEGQNVTLSCEQNLNHDAMYWYRQDPGQGLRLIYYSQIVNDFQKGDIAEGYSVSREKKESFPLTVTSAQKNPTAFYLCASSIDGTGSYEQYFGPGTRLTVT.

V and J are TRBV6-5 and TRBJ1-1, with D perhaps TRBD1 (6 bases). V was trimmed by 4 bases and J by 1 base, leaving 7 bases between them. The germline V gene has CDR1 MNHEY and CDR2 SVGAGI. The CDR3 consists of 13 residues. The CDR3 bases are TGTGCCAGCAGTTCGACAGGGAACACTGAAGCTTTCTTT. Residues: CASSSTGNTEAFF.

In this sample, this clone turned up once. This chain links TRBV4-1 with TRBJ2-5; TRBD1 matches 9 bases. Looked up from germline, CDR1 is MGHRA and CDR2 is YSYEKL. V gave up 2 bases and J gave up 5 bases; unmatched junction bases: 3. This CDR3 has 14 amino acids. CDR3 region: CASSQRTGDETQYF. The CDR3 coding sequence is TGCGCCAGCAGCCAAAGGACAGGGGACGAGACCCAGTACTTC.

The J gene is TRBJ2-7, the V gene TRBV28; D may be TRBD1 (6 bases). Germline V gene data show CDR1 as MDHEN and CDR2 as SYDVKM. This CDR3 comprises 15 residues. Trimming left V 4 bases short and J 2 bases short, with 15 bases between. The CDR3, as DNA: TGTGCCAGCAGTTCCACAGGGTCCGGGGCCTACGAGCAGTACTTC. Translation gives CASSSTGSGAYEQYF.

This clone appeared a single time. The chain links TRBV6-1 to TRBJ1-2, with D possibly being TRBD1 (5 bases). The germline V gene has CDR1 MNHNS and CDR2 SASEGT. V gave up 2 bases and J gave up 3 bases, with 19 bases separating them. This CDR3 is 17 amino acids long. This CDR3 is CASSETGGGAGDYGYTF. As DNA, the CDR3 is TGTGCCAGCAGTGAAACGGGGGGAGGGGCGGGTGACTATGGCTACACCTTC.

The chain is built from TRBV4-2 and TRBJ1-2; tentatively, D is TRBD1 (6 bases). CDR1 and CDR2 from the germline V gene are LGHNA and YNFKEQ. This CDR3 is built from 13 residues. Trimming removed 4 bases at V and 3 bases at J, with 9 bases between. This CDR3 reads CASSRDNDYGYTF. CDR3 DNA sequence: TGTGCCAGCAGCCGGGACAACGACTATGGCTACACCTTC.

CDR3 sequence (DNA): TGCGCCAGCAGCCAAGAAGGACAGGCGCCTATTTACAATGAGCAGTTCTTC. Translation gives CASSQEGQAPIYNEQFF. The rearrangement joins TRBV4-1 to TRBJ2-1; 7 nucleotides agree with TRBD1. V lost 0 bases and J lost 4; bases outside the gene matches: 9. Germline V gene sequence: CDR1 MGHRA, CDR2 YSYEKL. CDR3 length equals 17 residues.

The rearrangement links TRBV9 to TRBJ2-5; 8 bases map to TRBD2. Germline V gene sequence: CDR1 SGDLS, CDR2 YYNGEE. The ends lost 3 bases at V and 0 bases at J; junction bases unmatched: 4. CDR3 size: 15 residues. CDR3 bases: TGTGCCAGCAGCGCCCTTAGCGGGGACCAAGAGACCCAGTACTTC. It translates to CASSALSGDQETQYF.

The chain recombines TRBV7-6 with TRBJ1-2, with 7 bases identical to TRBD1. Germline CDR1 reads SGHVS; CDR2 reads FNYEAQ. The trim removed 5 bases at V and 6 bases at J, leaving 9 bases unmatched. The CDR3 is 14 amino acids. CDR3 DNA: TGTGCCAGCAGCCAACAGGGGAAAGGAGATGGCTACACCTTC. Translating gives CASSQQGKGDGYTF.

The chain joins TRBV1 to TRBJ2-1; TRBD1, the D gene given by the table, was not confirmed from the DNA. TRBV1 is a known pseudogene. The CDR3 runs 18 residues. CDR3 in DNA: TGCACCAGCAGCCAAGAAGATCGGCCTGACAGGGGCTACAATGAGCAGTTCTTC. Amino acids: CTSSQEDRPDRGYNEQFF.

The chain couples TRBV7-9 to TRBJ2-1; TRBD2 agrees at 13 bases. The CDR3 consists of 19 residues. J gave up 5 bases and V 5 bases, and 15 bases lay outside the gene matches. Germline-derived CDR1 and CDR2 are SEHNR and FQNEAQ (reference sequence). In nucleotides, the CDR3 is TGTGCCAGCAGCCTATTCGGGACTAGCGGGGCCAACCCTAACAATGAGCAGTTCTTC. This codes for CASSLFGTSGANPNNEQFF.

The chain employs TRBV11-3 and TRBJ2-1, with TRBD2 matching over 10 bases. J lost 6 bases, V lost 3 bases, and 8 bases had no gene match. The CDR3 is made up of 16 amino acids. CDR1 SGHNT and CDR2 YENEEA come from the germline V gene. The DNA for the CDR3 is TGTGCCAGCAGCTTCAGCGGGGGGGGGCCTTTCAATGAGCAGTTCTTC. Translating gives CASSFSGGGPFNEQFF.

The rearrangement joins TRBV4-3 to TRBJ2-6; TRBD1 might be the D (6 bases). The V end was cut by 5 bases, the J end by 4 bases, with 21 bases between. Germline lookup yields CDR1 LGHNA and CDR2 YSLEER. The CDR3 extends over 18 amino acids. In DNA form, the CDR3 reads TGCGCCAGCAGCGCTCAACCGGGACATTCTACAGGGGCCAACGTCCTGACTTTC. This translates into CASSAQPGHSTGANVLTF.

The gene calls are TRBV7-9 and TRBJ2-5; D is ambiguous. The CDR3 is 12 residues long. V lost 3 bases and J lost 5, with 7 bases in between. Per germline, CDR1 SEHNR and CDR2 FQNEAQ (reference sequence). The CDR3 nucleotides are TGTGCCAGCAGCTTCTCGAGGGAGACCCAGTACTTC. Translated: CASSFSRETQYF. Drawing the rest from reference TRBV7-9 and TRBJ2-5, the complete variable domain is DTGVSQNPRHKITKRGQNVTFRCDPISEHNRLYWYRQTLGQGPEFLTYFQNEAQLEKSRLLSDRFSAERPKGSFSTLEIQRTEQGDSAMYLCASSFSRETQYFGPGTRLLVL.

V gene TRBV30 combines with J gene TRBJ1-5; D is perhaps TRBD1 (6 bases). This CDR3 comprises 14 residues. CDR1 is GTSNPN, CDR2 SVGIG, per germline (reference sequence). V dropped 0 bases and J dropped 9 bases, with 15 bases sitting between them. The CDR3 bases are TGTGCCTGGAGTGTAAGAGGGGGTGGTTTGCCCCAGCATTTT. Translated: CAWSVRGGGLPQHF. Full variable domain (rest looked up from reference TRBV30 and TRBJ1-5): SQTIHQWPATLVQPVGSPLSLECTVEGTSNPNLYWYRQAAGRGLQLLFYSVGIGQISSEVPQNLSASRPQDRQFILSSKKLLLSDSGFYLCAWSVRGGGLPQHFGDGTRLSIL.

This rearrangement joins TRBV11-3 to TRBJ2-2; D gene unclear. In germline, CDR1 is SGHNT, CDR2 YENEEA. Trimming shortened V by 0 bases and J by 8 bases, and 25 bases separated the two germline ends. This CDR3 region has 19 residues. The CDR3 spells CASSLDEITLSSPRGELFF. The DNA of the CDR3 is TGTGCCAGCAGCTTAGACGAAATTACGTTGTCGAGTCCTAGGGGGGAGCTGTTTTTT.